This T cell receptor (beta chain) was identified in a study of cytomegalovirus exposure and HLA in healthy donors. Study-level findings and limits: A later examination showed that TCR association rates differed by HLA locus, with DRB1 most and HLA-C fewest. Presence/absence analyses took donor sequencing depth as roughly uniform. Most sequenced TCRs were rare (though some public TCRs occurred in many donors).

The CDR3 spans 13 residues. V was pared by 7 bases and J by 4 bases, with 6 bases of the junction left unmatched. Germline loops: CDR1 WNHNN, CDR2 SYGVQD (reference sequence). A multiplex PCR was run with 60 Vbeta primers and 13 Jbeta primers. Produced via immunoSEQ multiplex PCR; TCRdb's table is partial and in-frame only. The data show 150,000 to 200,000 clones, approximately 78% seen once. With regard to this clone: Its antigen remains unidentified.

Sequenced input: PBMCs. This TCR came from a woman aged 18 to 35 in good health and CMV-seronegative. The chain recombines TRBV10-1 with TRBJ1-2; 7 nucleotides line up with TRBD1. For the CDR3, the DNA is TGCGCCAGCACCTTACAGGGGCCCTATGGCTACACCTTC. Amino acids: CASTLQGPYGYTF.